This T cell receptor (beta chain) was documented in a study of CD8+ T cells in alopecia areata (dated by TCRdb to 2017 to 2018). Describing the broader study: Treated patients were enrolled in an open-label pilot trial of oral tofacitinib at 5 to 10 mg twice daily for moderate-to-severe alopecia areata. Patients stayed on tofacitinib for 6 to 18 months and then had 6 months of follow-up off drug so that delayed response and recurrence could be assessed. In treated patients, disease severity was measured using the SALT score, which gives the percentage of scalp surface area affected. High-throughput TCRbeta sequencing was used to examine T cell clonal expansion in alopecia areata in both the C3H/HeJ mouse model and human patients. Human TCRbeta sequencing covered scalp tissue and sorted CD4+ and CD8+ peripheral blood T cells from patchy and totalis/universalis alopecia areata patients and healthy controls. Tofacitinib-treated patients had biopsies at baseline and at 4 and 24 weeks of treatment, with a later scalp biopsy in several patients. Clonality in the scalp was compared among normal scalp (n=4), patchy alopecia areata scalp (n=8), and alopecia totalis/universalis scalp (n=8). RNA was extracted with the PAXgene miRNA kit for fixed scalp, the miRNeasy kit for PBMCs, and the RNeasy kit for mouse skin. TCRbeta CDR3 regions were amplified by immunoSEQ multiplex PCR with 35 Vbeta forward and 13 Jbeta reverse primers. Study-wide findings and limitations: Tofacitinib significantly decreased scalp clonality and the number of expanded CD8+ clones among the top 100 scalp clones. Compared with normal scalp, lesional scalp had higher clonality and more expanded CD8+ clones, particularly in alopecia totalis/universalis, a pattern that suggests antigenic drive. Unlike mouse skin, where gammadelta T cells dominate, normal human skin contains resident alphabeta T cells that get sequenced too, which complicates analysis of the scalp TCR repertoire. Shared TCR sequences between patients were less evident than in mice, which may be partly attributable to HLA diversity in the patient population. The treated cohort was small, with a single nonresponder, so links between baseline CD8+ expansion and response need larger studies. Many expanded lesional clones persisted in scalp and blood during tofacitinib treatment, which may partly explain relapse after stopping treatment.

The CDR3, cysteine through phenylalanine, is 13 amino acids long. Solely the CDR3 DNA is kept, with 39 bases framed from the first base. CDR1 and CDR2 are read off the germline V gene (reference sequence) as LNHDA and SQIVND. The germline ends are 11 bases apart after V is trimmed by 4 bases and J by 5 bases. The intended sense of this specimen's time point label: four to five weeks on oral tofacitinib. The sample's treatment or condition label, in plain terms: oral pan-JAK inhibitor, 5-10 mg twice daily. Peripheral blood and lesional scalp punch biopsies were obtained from patients with alopecia areata. PBMCs were isolated by density centrifugation and stained for CD3, CD4 and CD8, and CD4+ and CD8+ T cells were sorted on a FACSAria. Receptor amplification or capture employed the immunoSEQ multiplex PCR assay. For TCR sequencing, RNA was extracted from every sample and reverse transcribed into cDNA to serve as template. SuperScript III was used for first-strand cDNA synthesis, primed with a 2:1 mix of oligo-dT and random hexamers. A synthetic immune receptor repertoire was used to assess amplification bias, and residual bias was removed computationally. The study's own analysis went as follows. Raw reads were preprocessed to remove errors, and CDR3 was defined by IMGT conventions from the conserved cysteine to phenylalanine. Clonality was computed by normalizing Shannon entropy by log2 of the number of productive unique TCRs and subtracting the result from 1. Whether scalp clones were CD4 or CD8 was inferred by matching scalp TCRbeta sequences against CD4 and CD8 repertoires sorted from blood. Here the immuneACCESS table is served through TCRdb, limited to in-frame sequences with V and J called. Missing clones are a known gap in these copies; in checked studies unresolved V genes cover under half, and the rest lacks a known reason. D and trimming were read from the DNA, whereas the V and J calls and clone size are those reported in that table. In this sample the table shows 120,000 or so clones, roughly 63% of which occur a single time. Roughly 30% of the sample goes to the ten largest clones.

Of note for this clone: The antigen it binds to is not known. It has no much larger one-base neighbor in the sample; base qualities were not kept.

This receptor was obtained from a human donor with alopecia areata. Sample: CD8+ T cells sorted from blood, taken at week 4, from a patient treated with tofacitinib. The chain is assembled from TRBV19 and TRBJ1-2, with no confidently assigned D gene. Read as DNA, the sequence is TGTGCCAGTAGTACCGACGGATTTTATGGCTACACCTTC. Translated, it reads CASSTDGFYGYTF.